This TCR beta chain is drawn from a study of T cell responses to AZD1222 COVID-19 vaccine. Germline V lookup: CDR1 SGHTS, CDR2 YDEGEE. The CDR3 extends over 16 amino acids. Trimming cost V 2 bases and J 3 bases; bases outside gene matches: 7. TCRdb keeps only in-frame clones here, not all; method: immunoSEQ multiplex PCR. The sample includes around 70,000 clones, 79% of them seen just once. The sequence came from an adult in good health. V and J are TRBV5-8 and TRBJ2-5; 10 positions match TRBD1. Sequenced here: peripheral blood, sampled on day 0 of MenACWY control vaccination. The CDR3 spells CASSFGSGTGEETQYF. The CDR3 DNA sequence: TGTGCCAGCAGCTTCGGCTCCGGGACAGGGGAAGAGACCCAGTACTTC.